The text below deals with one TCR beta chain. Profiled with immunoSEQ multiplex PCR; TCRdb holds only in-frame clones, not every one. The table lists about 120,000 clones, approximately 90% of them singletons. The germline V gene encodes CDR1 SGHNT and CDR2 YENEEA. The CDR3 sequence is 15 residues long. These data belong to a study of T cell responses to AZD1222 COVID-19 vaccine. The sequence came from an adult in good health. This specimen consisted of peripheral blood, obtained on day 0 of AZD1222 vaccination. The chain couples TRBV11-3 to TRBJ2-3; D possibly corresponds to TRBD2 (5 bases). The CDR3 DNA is TGTGCGACTTCAAATGGGGTGACGGGGACAGATACGCAGTATTTT. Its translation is CATSNGVTGTDTQYF.